The 26 T cell receptor beta chains below come from one sample, sequenced in a study of T cell responses to AZD1222 COVID-19 vaccine. Some clones are missing from TCRdb's copy, which holds only in-frame ones; the method was immunoSEQ multiplex PCR. The data show over 100,000 clones, roughly 87% seen once. Specimen: peripheral blood, collected on day 0 of AZD1222 vaccination. These receptors all come from an adult in good health.

J is TRBJ1-1 and V is TRBV6-2 or TRBV6-3, with TRBD1 matching over 9 bases. In germline, CDR1 is MNHEY, CDR2 SVGEGT. The V gene end was trimmed by 3 bases and the J gene end by 6 bases; junction bases not matched to a gene: 17. The CDR3 spans 18 residues. The CDR3 reads CASSYYAGRNGTGPEAFF. The CDR3 DNA sequence: TGTGCCAGCAGTTATTACGCGGGGCGGAACGGGACAGGGCCTGAAGCTTTCTTT.

This chain links TRBV28 with TRBJ2-1; TRBD2 aligns across 11 bases. The CDR3 extends over 15 amino acids. Trimming cost V 7 bases and J 10 bases; bases outside gene matches: 12. Germline V gene lookup returns CDR1 MDHEN and CDR2 SYDVKM. The CDR3 DNA sequence: TGTGCCAGCACCAAGGGACTAGCGGAGCCTCGGGAGCAGTTCTTC. It is translated as CASTKGLAEPREQFF.

The chain is built from TRBV10-1 and TRBJ2-1; a possible D gene is TRBD1 (6 bases). V was clipped by 3 bases and J by 2 bases, with 11 bases between them. Germline V CDR1 and CDR2: WNHNN, SYGVQD (reference sequence). The CDR3 sequence is 15 residues long. The CDR3 bases are TGCGCCAGCAGTGATTTGGCAGGGGCCTACAATGAGCAGTTCTTC. As protein: CASSDLAGAYNEQFF.

V usage is TRBV2 and J usage is TRBJ2-2; 9 nucleotides line up with TRBD2. Germline assignment: CDR1 SNHLY and CDR2 FYNNEI. This CDR3 contains 16 residues. Losses at the gene ends were 5 bases for V and 5 bases for J; bases not matched to a gene: 9. The CDR3 bases are TGTGCCAGCAGTCCGGCGCGGGGGGGCAGTACCGGGGAGCTGTTTTTT. Its protein product is CASSPARGGSTGELFF.

The chain links TRBV6-1 to TRBJ1-1; D ambiguous. The CDR3 sequence is 13 residues long. From germline, CDR1 is MNHNS and CDR2 SASEGT. V was trimmed by 3 bases and J by 3 bases, leaving 8 bases between them. The CDR3 DNA is TGTGCCAGCAGTGACGAATCGTACACTGAAGCTTTCTTT. Encoded protein: CASSDESYTEAFF.

The table lists this clone with a count of one. The chain combines TRBV27 with TRBJ2-2; 12 bases fit TRBD2. The J segment lost 0 bases and the V segment lost 6 bases, leaving 11 bases of the junction unmatched. The CDR3 loop spans 19 amino acids. Germline V gene sequence: CDR1 MNHEY, CDR2 SMNVEV (reference sequence). The DNA for the CDR3 is TGTGCCAGCAGCACCTTCGGACTAGCGGGGCGGACGAACACCGGGGAGCTGTTTTTT. Amino acid sequence: CASSTFGLAGRTNTGELFF.

The chain uses TRBV6-2 or TRBV6-3 and TRBJ1-2, with TRBD1 identical over 8 bases. The CDR3 covers 15 residues. After removal of 6 bases from V and 8 bases from J, the junction contained 14 bases not matched to a gene. Germline CDR1 is MNHEY and CDR2 is SVGEGT. CDR3 sequence (DNA): TGTGCCAGCAGCCGAATCGGACAGGGAGAGGGGGGCTACACCTTC. This codes for CASSRIGQGEGGYTF.

The chain joins TRBV28 to TRBJ2-7, with 7 bases fitting TRBD1. Trimming cost V 3 bases and J 4 bases; bases outside gene matches: 9. This CDR3 contains 15 residues. Germline CDR1 and CDR2: MDHEN and SYDVKM. The CDR3 DNA is TGTGCCAGCAGTTTTTCGGGGCAGGGGGAATACGAGCAGTACTTC. Protein product: CASSFSGQGEYEQYF.

The rearrangement uses TRBV11-2 and TRBJ1-6; no clear D gene. Germline V CDR1 and CDR2: SGHAT, FQNNGV. The CDR3 sequence is 13 residues long. Trimming pared 0 bases from V and 13 bases from J, leaving 10 bases between. The DNA for the CDR3 is TGTGCCAGCAGCTTAGATCCCGCTTCCCCCCTCCACTTT. Translated: CASSLDPASPLHF.

Ten or more counts support this clone. V is TRBV15 and J is TRBJ1-2; no clear D. Germline lookup yields CDR1 LNHNV and CDR2 YYDKDF (reference sequence). CDR3 length: 14 amino acids. V lost 2 bases, J lost 8 bases, and 15 bases lay in between. This CDR3 is CATSRPDRRRGYTF. CDR3 nucleotide sequence: TGTGCCACCAGCAGACCGGACCGCCGTCGGGGCTACACCTTC.

The genes are TRBV2 and TRBJ2-2, with a weak D call TRBD1 (6 bases). The V gene lost 7 bases and the J gene lost 9 bases, with 15 bases spanning the gap. Germline V lookup: CDR1 SNHLY, CDR2 FYNNEI. The CDR3 has 13 amino acids. CDR3 sequence reads: CASKNRAPRELFF. In DNA form, the CDR3 reads TGTGCCAGCAAAAACAGGGCGCCCCGGGAGCTGTTTTTT.

The rearrangement links TRBV9 to TRBJ2-7; 7 bases are a match to TRBD2. V shed 3 bases and J 0 bases; nucleotides not matched to a gene: 9. CDR1 and CDR2 from the germline V gene are SGDLS and YYNGEE. The CDR3 extends over 16 amino acids. The CDR3 loop is CASSEGPSGYSYEQYF. The DNA for the CDR3 is TGTGCCAGCAGCGAGGGGCCTAGCGGATACTCCTACGAGCAGTACTTC. Supplemented by reference TRBV9 and TRBJ2-7, the full variable domain reads DSGVTQTPKHLITATGQRVTLRCSPRSGDLSVYWYQQSLDQGLQFLIQYYNGEERAKGNILERFSAQQFPDLHSELNLSSLELGDSALYFCASSEGPSGYSYEQYFGPGTRLTVT.

This clone is a singleton in its sample. The rearrangement links TRBV4-1 to TRBJ2-3; TRBD2 is a possible D gene (6 bases). The germline V and J ends were trimmed by 2 bases and 0 bases, with 15 bases remaining between them. Germline CDR1 MGHRA, CDR2 YSYEKL. The CDR3 has 17 residues. The CDR3 loop is CASSQQSGGVSTDTQYF. CDR3 coding DNA: TGCGCCAGCAGCCAACAGTCAGGCGGGGTAAGCACAGATACGCAGTATTTT.

The V gene is TRBV14, the J gene TRBJ1-5, with unresolved D. The germline gives CDR1 SGHDN, CDR2 FVKESK. The CDR3 has 14 amino acids. V was trimmed by 7 bases and J by 3 bases, leaving 13 bases between them. DNA of the CDR3: TGTGCCAGCAAGGGAACGGACCCCAATCAGCCCCAGCATTTT. Its translation is CASKGTDPNQPQHF. Filled out from reference TRBV14 and TRBJ1-5, the complete variable domain reads EAGVTQFPSHSVIEKGQTVTLRCDPISGHDNLYWYRRVMGKEIKFLLHFVKESKQDESGMPNNRFLAERTGGTYSTLKVQPAELEDSGVYFCASKGTDPNQPQHFGDGTRLSIL.

This clone was seen more than once but under ten times. The chain combines TRBV7-3 with TRBJ2-5, with D perhaps TRBD1 or TRBD2 (5 bases each). This CDR3 comprises 15 residues. With 6 bases removed from V and 4 bases from J, the gap between germline ends came to 18 bases. Per the germline V gene, CDR1 is SGHTA and CDR2 is FQGTGA. The CDR3 DNA reads as TGTGCCAGCAGTAAGACGGGGCTCGCCATAGAGACCCAGTACTTC. It translates to CASSKTGLAIETQYF.

DNA for the CDR3: TGTGCCAGCAGCCAAGACAGGGATCAGCCCCAGCATTTT. Protein product: CASSQDRDQPQHF. The chain employs TRBV3-1 (or the pseudogene TRBV3-2) and TRBJ1-5; D possibly corresponds to TRBD1 (5 bases). Trimming left V 0 bases short and J 5 bases short, with 5 bases between. This CDR3 spans 13 amino acids. The V gene's germline CDR1 is LGHDT and CDR2 YNNKEL (reference sequence).

Only a few counts were recorded for this clone. CDR3 DNA sequence: TGTGCCAGCAGTGCCCCTGACAGGAGGTCCGGAAACACCATATATTTT. Translating gives CASSAPDRRSGNTIYF. V gene TRBV25-1 combines with J gene TRBJ1-3; D perhaps matches TRBD1 (6 bases). The CDR3 length is 16 residues. CDR1 MGHDK and CDR2 SYGVNS come from the germline V gene. Trimming cost V 4 bases and J 4 bases, with 17 bases left between them.

The V call is TRBV14, the J call TRBJ1-2; perhaps TRBD1 as D (5 bases). The CDR3 totals 17 residues. CDR1 is SGHDN and CDR2 is FVKESK in the germline V gene. Deletions cut 0 bases from V and 2 bases from J, with 16 bases between. CDR3 in DNA: TGTGCCAGCAGCCAAGATCGGGCAGGGAAGGGAAACTATGGCTACACCTTC. Amino acids: CASSQDRAGKGNYGYTF.

This chain connects TRBV30 to TRBJ1-3, with D possibly matching TRBD1 (5 bases). The CDR3 contains 14 residues. Germline V lookup: CDR1 GTSNPN, CDR2 SVGIG (reference sequence). Trimming left V 0 bases short and J 4 bases short, with 10 bases between. CDR3 sequence reads: CAWSVRGGGNTIYF. For the CDR3, the DNA is TGTGCCTGGAGTGTACGGGGGGGAGGAAACACCATATATTTT.

This chain uses TRBV28 with TRBJ2-3; D remains unclear. From germline, CDR1 is MDHEN and CDR2 SYDVKM. The V and J ends lost 5 bases and 6 bases respectively, with 6 bases between them. This CDR3 has 11 residues. The CDR3 here is CASSPADTQYF. The CDR3 bases are TGTGCCAGCAGTCCTGCCGATACGCAGTATTTT.

The CDR3 DNA sequence: TGTGCCAGCTCACCACGGGACAGGCTTCGCTCCTACGAGCAGTACTTC. Its protein product is CASSPRDRLRSYEQYF. This rearrangement joins TRBV18 to TRBJ2-7; 8 bases are a match to TRBD1. The germline V gene has CDR1 KGHSH and CDR2 LQKENI. This CDR3 has 16 amino acids. The V segment lost 1 base and the J segment 0 bases; nucleotides outside the gene matches: 5.

This chain links TRBV19 with TRBJ1-3; D not resolved. The germline CDR1 and CDR2 sequences are LNHDA and SQIVND (reference sequence). The CDR3 length is 14 residues. Trimming cost V 2 bases and J 0 bases, with 5 bases left between them. This CDR3 is CASSIWGSGNTIYF. The CDR3, as DNA: TGTGCCAGTAGTATATGGGGCTCTGGAAACACCATATATTTT. Full variable domain (missing parts from reference TRBV19 and TRBJ1-3): DGGITQSPKYLFRKEGQNVTLSCEQNLNHDAMYWYRQDPGQGLRLIYYSQIVNDFQKGDIAEGYSVSREKKESFPLTVTSAQKNPTAFYLCASSIWGSGNTIYFGEGSWLTVV.

The chain employs TRBV6-5 and TRBJ1-2; D call uncertain. The CDR3 covers 13 residues. Per the germline V gene, CDR1 is MNHEY and CDR2 is SVGAGI. Trimming pared 3 bases from V and 0 bases from J, leaving 5 bases between. CDR3 sequence: CASSYSANYGYTF. CDR3 coding DNA: TGTGCCAGCAGTTATTCAGCTAACTATGGCTACACCTTC.

This clone appeared once. V gene TRBV27 combines with J gene TRBJ2-1, with D perhaps being TRBD1 or TRBD2 (5 bases each). The length of the CDR3 is 14 residues. Germline loops: CDR1 MNHEY, CDR2 SMNVEV (reference sequence). Trimming shortened V by 4 bases and J by 7 bases, and 14 bases separated the two germline ends. DNA of the CDR3: TGTGCCAGCAGTTCCCGAGGGACGGGGAATGAGCAGTTCTTC. It specifies CASSSRGTGNEQFF.

This clone was observed a single time. The chain links TRBV5-5 to TRBJ2-1; D possibly corresponds to TRBD2 (6 bases). The CDR3 covers 12 residues. The germline V gene has CDR1 SGHKS and CDR2 YYEKEE (reference sequence). Between the trimmed V and J ends, which lost 1 base and 12 bases, there was a span of 11 bases. CDR3 DNA: TGTGCCAGCAGCTTGTCCGGGGGTCGGCAGTTCTTC. It codes for CASSLSGGRQFF.

This chain links TRBV19 with TRBJ1-1, with TRBD1 matching 8 bases. The length of the CDR3 is 15 residues. Germline loops: CDR1 LNHDA, CDR2 SQIVND (reference sequence). V gave up 2 bases and J gave up 1 base; unmatched junction bases: 3. This CDR3 reads CASSIRQGKNTEAFF. The CDR3 nucleotides read TGTGCCAGTAGTATAAGACAGGGGAAGAACACTGAAGCTTTCTTT.